The 7 T cell receptor beta chains presented below share a single source sample, sequenced in a study of response to subunit inactivated influenza vaccine. TCRdb processed the RT-PCR reads anew with MiXCR; each CDR3 protein has one entry. The sample records about 540,000 distinct CDR3 sequences, about 15% being singletons. The specimen was PBMCs from blood, collected 12 days after vaccination. Receptor source: a man between 45 and 60 years old who received an inactivated influenza vaccine.

This chain uses TRBV7-8 with TRBJ2-1, with 12 bases aligning to TRBD2. The V gene end was trimmed by 7 bases and the J gene end by 7 bases; junction bases not matched to a gene: 2. Germline V gene sequence: CDR1 SGHVS, CDR2 FQNEAQ. The CDR3 has 13 residues. The CDR3 DNA is TGTGCCAGCACTGGACTAGCGGGGAATGAGCAGTTCTTC. It specifies CASTGLAGNEQFF. Filled out from reference TRBV7-8 and TRBJ2-1, the complete variable domain reads GAGVSQSPRYKVAKRGQDVALRCDPISGHVSLFWYQQALGQGPEFLTYFQNEAQLDKSGLPSDRFFAERPEGSVSTLKIQRTQQEDSAVYLCASTGLAGNEQFFGPGTRLTVL.

This chain uses TRBV20-1 with TRBJ2-1; TRBD2 matches at 11 bases. Per germline, CDR1 DFQATT and CDR2 SNEGSKA (reference sequence). This CDR3 contains 14 residues. V was pared by 6 bases and J by 3 bases, with 4 bases of the junction left unmatched. CDR3 coding DNA: TGCAGTGCCCTGACTAGCGGGAACTACAATGAGCAGTTCTTC. This gives the protein CSALTSGNYNEQFF.

This clonotype appeared a few times. The rearrangement links TRBV5-1 to TRBJ1-4; D possibly corresponds to TRBD1 (5 bases). The germline V gene has CDR1 SGHRS and CDR2 YFSETQ. V gave up 0 bases and J gave up 10 bases, with 10 bases separating them. There are 13 residues in the CDR3. The CDR3 loop reads CASSLEGNTKLFF. Here the CDR3 DNA reads TGCGCCAGCAGCTTGGAGGGGAACACAAAACTGTTTTTT.

This clonotype was observed many times. The chain recombines TRBV7-2 with TRBJ2-1, with 12 nucleotides matching TRBD2. Trimming cost V 5 bases and J 7 bases; bases outside gene matches: 6. The CDR3 has 15 amino acids. The V gene's germline CDR1 is SGHTA and CDR2 FQGNSA. The CDR3 protein is CASSRLAGVENEQFF. The CDR3, as DNA: TGTGCCAGCAGCCGACTAGCGGGAGTTGAGAATGAGCAGTTCTTC. Looking up the rest from reference TRBV7-2 and TRBJ2-1 gives the full variable domain: GAGVSQSPSNKVTEKGKDVELRCDPISGHTALYWYRQSLGQGLEFLIYFQGNSAPDKSGLPSDRFSAERTGGSVSTLTIQRTQQEDSAVYLCASSRLAGVENEQFFGPGTRLTVL.

This clonotype has more than one count but fewer than ten. This chain links TRBV5-1 with TRBJ2-5; D might be TRBD1 (5 bases). Germline loops: CDR1 SGHRS, CDR2 YFSETQ. Trimming shortened V by 0 bases and J by 3 bases, and 9 bases separated the two germline ends. CDR3 length: 14 amino acids. The DNA of the CDR3 is TGCGCCAGCAGCTTGGAAGGGGTGAAAGAGACCCAGTACTTC. It specifies CASSLEGVKETQYF.

This clonotype was observed at least ten times. This rearrangement joins TRBV5-1 to TRBJ1-4; tentatively, D is TRBD1 (5 bases). The CDR3 loop spans 15 amino acids. Germline lookup yields CDR1 SGHRS and CDR2 YFSETQ. Between the trimmed V and J ends, which lost 1 base and 7 bases, there was a span of 14 bases. CDR3 loop: CASSLRRDGSEKLFF. For the CDR3, the DNA is TGCGCCAGCAGCTTGCGGAGGGACGGATCTGAAAAACTGTTTTTT. Using reference TRBV5-1 and TRBJ1-4 for the parts outside the CDR3, the full variable domain is KAGVTQTPRYLIKTRGQQVTLSCSPISGHRSVSWYQQTPGQGLQFLFEYFSETQRNKGNFPGRFSGRQFSNSRSEMNVSTLELGDSALYLCASSLRRDGSEKLFFGSGTQLSVL.

This clonotype was seen at least ten times. The rearrangement uses TRBV3-1 and TRBJ2-2; possibly TRBD1 for D (8 bases). This CDR3 is built from 16 residues. The V end lost 4 bases, the J end lost 4 bases, and 16 bases lay between the germline ends. Germline V gives CDR1 LGHDT, CDR2 YNNKEL (reference sequence). CDR3 sequence: CASSLRTGRGTGELFF. The DNA for the CDR3 is TGTGCCAGCAGCCTCCGGACAGGGAGGGGCACCGGGGAGCTGTTTTTT.